The T cell receptor beta chain under discussion was sequenced for a study of long-term antiretroviral therapy in people with HIV. Trimming removed 6 bases from V and 3 bases from J; junction bases left unmatched: 11. Germline assignment: CDR1 SGDLS and CDR2 YYNGEE. There are 16 residues in the CDR3. The libraries were made with immunoSEQ v3.0 at survey level. The data were produced by immunoSEQ multiplex PCR, yet TCRdb's version contains in-frame clones alone and is incomplete. The sample holds around 40,000 clones, about 86% seen once. This TCR was recovered from a woman between 18 and 29 years old with HIV. Source: unsorted PBMCs, taken just before starting antiretroviral therapy. The J gene is TRBJ2-2, the V gene TRBV9, with TRBD2 matching over 7 bases. CDR3 coding DNA: TGTGCCAGCACCCGGGTGGCGGGAGCTTACACCGGGGAGCTGTTTTTT. Its protein product is CASTRVAGAYTGELFF.